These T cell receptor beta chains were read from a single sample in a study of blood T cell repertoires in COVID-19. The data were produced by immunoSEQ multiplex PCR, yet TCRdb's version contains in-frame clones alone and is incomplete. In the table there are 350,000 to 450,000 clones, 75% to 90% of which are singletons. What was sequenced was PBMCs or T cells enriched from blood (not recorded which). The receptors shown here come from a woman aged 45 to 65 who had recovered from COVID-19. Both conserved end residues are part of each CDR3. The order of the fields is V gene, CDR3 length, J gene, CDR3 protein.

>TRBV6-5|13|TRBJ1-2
CASSPTANYGYTF
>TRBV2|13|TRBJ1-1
CASGTGYRTEAFF
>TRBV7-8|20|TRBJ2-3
CASSLVYRGDVRLSTDTQYF
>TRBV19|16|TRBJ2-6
CASETSGTHGANVLTF
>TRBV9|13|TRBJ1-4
CASSVGVNEKLFF
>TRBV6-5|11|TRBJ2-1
CASSLYNEQFF
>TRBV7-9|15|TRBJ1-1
CASSLDSGRVTEAFF
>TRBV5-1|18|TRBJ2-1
CASNFGLAGVVWGNEQFF
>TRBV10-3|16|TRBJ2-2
CAISEGGARNTGELFF
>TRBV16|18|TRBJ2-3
CASSRYSRTGASTDTQYF
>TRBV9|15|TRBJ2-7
CASSFSDRPTYEQYF
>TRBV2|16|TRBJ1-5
CASTAGGGGLNQPQHF
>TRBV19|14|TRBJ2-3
CASSGQEGADTQYF
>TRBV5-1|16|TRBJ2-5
CASSISTGTIQETQYF
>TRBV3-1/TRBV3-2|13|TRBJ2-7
CASSRGASYEQYF
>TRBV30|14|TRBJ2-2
CAWSVSANTGELFF
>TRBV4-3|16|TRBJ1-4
CASSQGRQGRFEKLFF
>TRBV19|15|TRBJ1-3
CASSTDRGQSNTIYF
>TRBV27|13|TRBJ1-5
CASRRHSNQPQHF
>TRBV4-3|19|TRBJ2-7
CASSQQVPSGTGGSYEQYF
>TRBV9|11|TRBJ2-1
CASSAGTRSVF
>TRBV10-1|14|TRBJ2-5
CASSDQGNQETQYF